This T cell receptor (beta chain) comes out of a study of shared clonotypes between healthy human individuals. This CDR3 is built from 16 residues. Deletions cut 3 bases from V and 2 bases from J, with 17 bases between. Germline CDR1 and CDR2: KGHSH and LQKENI. Profiling relied on immunoSEQ multiplex PCR, and the TCRdb table lists in-frame clones only, not all of them. Among a few million clones listed, approximately 96% were seen once. The receptor was isolated from a man aged 18 to 29 in good health. Sequencing was carried out using naive CD4+ T cells sorted from blood. Subset described: CD45RA+ positively selected. The gene calls are TRBV18 and TRBJ2-7, with D perhaps TRBD2 (6 bases). The CDR3 DNA reads as TGTGCCAGCTCACCGAAGGGAGGACTCGGAACCTACGAGCAGTACTTC. It specifies CASSPKGGLGTYEQYF.